The 19 T cell receptor beta chains listed next were all sequenced from one sample in a study of PD-L1 blockade in urothelial cancer. Sequencing was performed with immunoSEQ multiplex PCR; in TCRdb, only in-frame clones are kept and a portion is missing. This table has around 33,000 clones, about four fifths appearing once. Time point reported: pretreatment peripheral blood. This sample comprised PBMCs, obtained around atezolizumab (anti-PD-L1) treatment. The origin of the receptors is a man in his 60s with urothelial cancer.

The chain uses TRBV7-3 and TRBJ2-2; possible D gene TRBD1, 5 bases. Per germline, CDR1 SGHTA and CDR2 FQGTGA. CDR3 size: 16 residues. Trimming pared 1 base from V and 5 bases from J, leaving 14 bases between. The CDR3 protein is CASSLSLGPGTGELFF. CDR3 nucleotides: TGTGCCAGCAGCTTAAGTTTGGGGCCTGGTACCGGGGAGCTGTTTTTT.

The chain uses TRBV6-5 and TRBJ2-1; 9 bases match TRBD2. The CDR3 runs to 14 residues. The germline V gene has CDR1 MNHEY and CDR2 SVGAGI. J lost 4 bases, V lost 5 bases, and 3 bases had no gene match. The CDR3 DNA is TGTGCCAGCAGTCGGACTAGCGTATACAATGAGCAGTTCTTC. Its translation is CASSRTSVYNEQFF.

The genes are TRBV2 and TRBJ2-5; tentative D call: TRBD1 (5 bases). V was pared by 6 bases and J by 2 bases, with 16 bases between. The CDR3 runs to 15 residues. CDR1 SNHLY and CDR2 FYNNEI come from the germline V gene. The CDR3 protein is CASRSGGHGQETQYF. CDR3 coding DNA: TGTGCCAGCAGATCAGGCGGACATGGACAAGAGACCCAGTACTTC. Filled out from reference TRBV2 and TRBJ2-5, the complete variable domain reads EPEVTQTPSHQVTQMGQEVILRCVPISNHLYFYWYRQILGQKVEFLVSFYNNEISEKSEIFDDQFSVERPDGSNFTLKIRSTKLEDSAMYFCASRSGGHGQETQYFGPGTRLLVL.

The gene calls are TRBV13 and TRBJ2-3; no clear D gene. Germline V gene lookup returns CDR1 PRHDT and CDR2 FYEKMQ (reference sequence). V shed 5 bases and J shed 0 bases, with 12 bases lying between them. The CDR3 sequence is 15 residues long. The CDR3 sequence is CASSPLKASTDTQYF. Written as DNA, the CDR3 is TGTGCCAGCAGCCCCCTGAAAGCTAGCACAGATACGCAGTATTTT. Supplemented by reference TRBV13 and TRBJ2-3, the full variable domain reads AAGVIQSPRHLIKEKRETATLKCYPIPRHDTVYWYQQGPGQDPQFLISFYEKMQSDKGSIPDRFSAQQFSDYHSELNMSSLELGDSALYFCASSPLKASTDTQYFGPGTRLTVL.

Only a few counts were recorded for this clone. This chain links TRBV2 with TRBJ1-4, with D perhaps TRBD1 (6 bases). CDR3 size: 15 residues. The V gene lost 5 bases and the J gene lost 3 bases, with 13 bases spanning the gap. The germline CDR1 and CDR2 sequences are SNHLY and FYNNEI. The CDR3 loop is CASSRPTGPNEKLFF. Written as DNA, the CDR3 is TGTGCCAGCAGTAGACCTACAGGGCCTAATGAAAAACTGTTTTTT.

This chain links TRBV2 with TRBJ2-1; 7 bases map to TRBD2. Germline CDR1 reads SNHLY; CDR2 reads FYNNEI. V was clipped by 6 bases and J by 10 bases; unmatched bases: 6. This CDR3 is built from 12 residues. CDR3 in amino acids: CASRKRDGEQFF. The CDR3 nucleotides read TGTGCCAGCAGGAAGCGGGACGGAGAGCAGTTCTTC.

The rearrangement links TRBV5-4 to TRBJ1-3; D is possibly TRBD1 (5 bases). Deletions cut 0 bases from V and 1 base from J, with 11 bases between. Germline CDR1 and CDR2: SGHNT and YYREEE (reference sequence). This CDR3 spans 16 amino acids. The CDR3 region has the DNA TGTGCCAGCAGCTTGGCCGGGGGGGTTTCTGGAAACACCATATATTTT. Amino acids: CASSLAGGVSGNTIYF.

The rearrangement links TRBV5-6 to TRBJ1-1; D might be TRBD1 (5 bases). CDR1 and CDR2 (germline): SGHDT, YYEEEE. The ends were cut back, 2 bases at V and 0 bases at J, with 8 bases in the middle. The CDR3 has 14 amino acids. The CDR3: CASSLRGLNTEAFF. In DNA, the CDR3 is TGTGCCAGCAGCTTAAGGGGTTTGAACACTGAAGCTTTCTTT.

The rearrangement joins TRBV7-3 to TRBJ2-1; possibly TRBD1 for D (6 bases). The CDR3 has 14 amino acids. V lost 0 bases and J 9 bases, leaving 12 bases between the germline ends. CDR1 and CDR2 from the germline V gene are SGHTA and FQGTGA. The CDR3: CASSLTNRVGEQFF. The CDR3 DNA is TGTGCCAGCAGCTTAACCAACAGGGTAGGTGAGCAGTTCTTC.

The rearrangement joins TRBV7-9 to TRBJ2-7; TRBD2 is a possible D gene (5 bases). Germline V gene lookup returns CDR1 SEHNR and CDR2 FQNEAQ (reference sequence). The length of the CDR3 is 14 residues. Trimming cost V 0 bases and J 2 bases, with 8 bases left between them. The CDR3 reads CASSLAGVTYEQYF. The CDR3 DNA follows: TGTGCCAGCAGCTTAGCGGGAGTGACCTACGAGCAGTACTTC. Full variable domain (remainder filled in from reference TRBV7-9 and TRBJ2-7): DTGVSQNPRHKITKRGQNVTFRCDPISEHNRLYWYRQTLGQGPEFLTYFQNEAQLEKSRLLSDRFSAERPKGSFSTLEIQRTEQGDSAMYLCASSLAGVTYEQYFGPGTRLTVT.

The V and J genes are TRBV19 and TRBJ2-5, with TRBD1 matching over 11 bases. This CDR3 contains 15 residues. With V trimmed by 5 bases and J by 5 bases, 7 bases remained unmatched. In germline, CDR1 is LNHDA, CDR2 SQIVND (reference sequence). Here the CDR3 reads CASSARTGGGETQYF. The DNA of the CDR3 is TGTGCCAGTAGTGCCCGGACAGGGGGCGGTGAGACCCAGTACTTC.

The chain uses TRBV30 and TRBJ1-6; 7 nucleotides align to TRBD1. Germline CDR1 GTSNPN, CDR2 SVGIG (reference sequence). The CDR3 loop spans 13 amino acids. Trimming removed 1 base from V and 9 bases from J; junction bases left unmatched: 3. The chain's CDR3 is CAWSEGGGSPLHF. The CDR3 coding sequence is TGTGCCTGGAGTGAAGGGGGCGGTTCACCCCTCCACTTT.

The chain has TRBV21-1 and TRBJ1-2; no DNA check was done on the table's D call, TRBD1. TRBV21-1 is tagged as a pseudogene. This CDR3 region has 18 residues. CDR3 protein: CASSNHSRYNEGDYGYTF. The CDR3 DNA reads as TGTGCCAGCAGCAACCACAGCCGATACAACGAAGGTGACTATGGCTACACCTTC.

This clone came up once. The chain recombines TRBV30 with TRBJ2-7; the match to TRBD1 covers 7 bases. Per the germline V gene, CDR1 is GTSNPN and CDR2 is SVGIG (reference sequence). V lost 0 bases and J lost 8; bases outside the gene matches: 13. The CDR3 is 15 residues long. CDR3 nucleotides: TGTGCCTGGAGTGTCACAGGGGCCCGTGCTGGGAAGCAGTACTTC. Encoded protein: CAWSVTGARAGKQYF.

The chain joins TRBV1 to TRBJ2-1; no check of the table's D call, TRBD2, against the DNA was made. TRBV1 is shown as a pseudogene. The length of the CDR3 is 17 residues. This CDR3 is CTSSQRRRAGLYNEQFF. The CDR3 region has the DNA TGCACCAGCAGCCAAAGGAGAAGGGCGGGACTTTACAATGAGCAGTTCTTC.

V is TRBV18 and J is TRBJ2-2, with 9 bases identical to TRBD1. J was trimmed by 6 bases and V by 4 bases; bases with no gene match: 3. This CDR3 has 14 amino acids. Germline V gene sequence: CDR1 KGHSH, CDR2 LQKENI. The CDR3 protein is CASSLDRGPGELFF. The CDR3 nucleotides read TGTGCCAGCTCACTGGACAGGGGACCCGGGGAGCTGTTTTTT.

This chain links TRBV5-4 with TRBJ1-6; possibly TRBD1 for D (6 bases). The CDR3 totals 16 residues. Trimming stripped 1 base from V and 0 bases from J, with 8 bases between. Germline CDR1 is SGHNT and CDR2 is YYREEE (reference sequence). The CDR3 region is CASSLIGGSYNSPLHF. The CDR3 DNA sequence: TGTGCCAGCAGCTTGATAGGGGGCTCCTATAATTCACCCCTCCACTTT.

This chain connects TRBV18 to TRBJ1-6; 7 positions match TRBD1. CDR3 length: 14 amino acids. Germline values: CDR1 KGHSH, CDR2 LQKENI. Trimming took 3 bases from V and 8 from J; bases not matched to a gene: 4. The chain's CDR3 is CASSPTGTDSPLHF. The CDR3 DNA sequence: TGTGCCAGCTCACCGACAGGGACTGATTCACCCCTCCACTTT.

The chain uses TRBV28 and TRBJ1-1; 8 positions match TRBD1. The J segment lost 1 base and the V segment lost 4 bases, leaving 8 bases of the junction unmatched. Germline CDR1 MDHEN, CDR2 SYDVKM. This CDR3 is built from 16 residues. As DNA, the CDR3 is TGTGCCAGCAGTTCCCCCGTTGGACAGGGGAACACTGAAGCTTTCTTT. Protein: CASSSPVGQGNTEAFF.